These T cell receptor beta chains were read from a single sample in a study of T cell responses to AZD1222 COVID-19 vaccine. Sequencing was performed with immunoSEQ multiplex PCR; in TCRdb, only in-frame clones are kept and a portion is missing. This table holds around 150,000 clones, about 80% found once. Sequenced here: peripheral blood, sampled on day 0 of AZD1222 vaccination. These receptors all come from an adult in good health. Each CDR3 is given without its conserved first and last residue. The D gene is left open where the match is weak.

V gene	D gene	J gene	CDR3 protein
TRBV3-1/TRBV3-2	NA	TRBJ1-5	ASSHGNSNQPQH
TRBV9	NA	TRBJ1-2	ASSVASGDYGYT
TRBV4-2	NA	TRBJ2-1	ASSQDPPSEQF
TRBV6-5	TRBD1	TRBJ1-6	ASSQTRGNPLH
TRBV29-1	NA	TRBJ1-1	SVVGGGITEAF
TRBV7-6	NA	TRBJ1-1	ASSLALGTEAF
TRBV19	NA	TRBJ1-2	ASSISGTTNYGYT
TRBV7-9	NA	TRBJ1-2	ASSPSGDGYT
TRBV6-5	NA	TRBJ1-5	ASIPDSNQPQH
TRBV5-1	NA	TRBJ1-1	ASSFASSFSEAF
TRBV19	TRBD1	TRBJ1-2	ASSPGTGLRRGYGYT
TRBV19	TRBD2	TRBJ2-1	ASHFSGGLRSEQF
TRBV4-1	NA	TRBJ1-2	ASSQVGGSPYGYT
TRBV5-8	TRBD2	TRBJ2-3	ASSPWGLAGRTDTQY
TRBV28	NA	TRBJ2-3	ASSSYPGADTQY
TRBV5-1	NA	TRBJ1-2	ASSLTGPGNGYT
TRBV10-1	NA	TRBJ1-1	ATSGGNTEAF
TRBV3-1/TRBV3-2	TRBD2	TRBJ2-1	ASSPGQRGASSYNEQF